The sequence of this T cell receptor (beta chain) was determined in a study of shared clonotypes between healthy human individuals (dated by TCRdb to the early 2020s). Study-wide context: The cohort comprised two women and three men aged 18 to 49 years. For each donor, CD4 naive and CD4 memory were each given three plates, CD8 naive was given two plates, and CD8 memory was given one plate. To estimate repertoire size and how much clonotypes are shared between individuals, the study performed deep sequencing of blood TCR repertoires from about five healthy adults. To increase sequencing depth and limit assay-specific biases, different laboratories used diverse techniques to prepare libraries and sequence TCR repertoires. Leukapheresis yielded between about 0.9 and 10 billion PBMCs per donor.

The donors were healthy, HIV-negative adults with no recently reported acute infections or vaccinations. All donors were Caucasian adults living in Nashville, Tennessee, USA. Magnetic negative selection was used to enrich CD4+ T cells, after which naive cells were positively selected on CD45RA and the negative fraction became the memory subset. Blood was obtained by leukapheresis, after which PBMCs were separated by Ficoll-Histopaque density gradient centrifugation and cryopreserved in liquid nitrogen vapor phase. Analytical flow cytometry was used to check the purity and quantity of every magnetically sorted T cell population. Genomic DNA was isolated from each sorted fraction and quantified by UV absorbance on a Nanodrop 2000c. Broader findings and caveats from the paper: Around 5.4% of naive CD4, 3.5% of naive CD8, approximately 2.2% of memory CD4, and about 0.4% of memory CD8 clonotypes were shared across a few donors. Pairwise subsampling led to the expectation that sequencing depth would affect the degree of clonotype sharing among donors. Only blood was sampled, and tissue TCR repertoires likely differ from those in blood. Naive subsets generally had larger estimated clonotype richness than memory subsets did. The small number of donors limited the genetic and exposure-history diversity represented. Even with the large sequencing depth, rarefaction of the sorted-subset datasets indicated that sequencing was incomplete. Clonotypes shared by all four sorted-subset donors showed higher generation probabilities than non-shared clonotypes.

On this clone itself: This receptor's antigen is unknown. No per-base quality is available; no much larger clone lies one base away.

TCR CDR3 regions were amplified from genomic DNA by multiplex PCR using the deep immunoSEQ assay. Extracted genomic DNA from each cell subset was spread evenly across all wells of several immunoSEQ 96-well plates, with each plate serving as a replicate. For sorted subsets, each replicate PCR was loaded with 200 ng genomic DNA, equivalent to roughly 30,000 T cell genomes. Purified libraries were measured with a Qubit 3.0 fluorometer, size-checked on a Bioanalyzer 2100, and measured again with the KAPA Library Quantification kit. A separate single-read 150-cycle Illumina NextSeq 550 flow cell was used to sequence each immunoSEQ 96-well plate. The authors' analysis ran thus. The immunoSEQ output contained only junctional sequences without quality scores, so filtering could not match that applied to full-length reads. Sequences were annotated with PyIR, a Python wrapper for IgBLAST v1.9, using IMGT germline references to assign V/J genes and CDR3. Reads were filtered out if the reads had weak V/J assignments (E-value above 1e-6), no CDR3, stop codons, out-of-frame junctions, or ambiguous translated residues. V3J clonotypes were defined by identical inferred V gene, J gene, and CDR3 amino acid sequence. The percentage overlap between two repertoires was calculated by dividing the number of shared unique clonotypes by the size of the smaller repertoire. Three approaches were used to assess repertoire richness: RTK rarefaction, the Chao1 estimator, and Recon v2.1 estimates of unobserved clonotypes. OLGA was used to compute generation probabilities for all TCRbeta clonotypes that the gDNA method yielded from a handful of donors. TCRdb mirrors the immuneACCESS table, restricted to in-frame sequences. Some clones are absent from its copies; in checked studies, under half trace to an unresolved V gene, and the reason for the others is unknown. The DNA was the basis for D and trimming; V, J and clone size are from that table. This sample comprises about 1,500,000 clones, roughly 95% of them detected only once. 0.95% to 1.5% of the sample is held by the ten biggest clonotypes.

Reading from cysteine to phenylalanine, the CDR3 counts 15 amino acids. Only the CDR3 DNA stays, 45 bases, in frame from base 1. At the junction V is shortened by 0 bases and J by 7 bases; bases outside the gene matches: 5. In the germline V gene, CDR1 corresponds to SGHRS and CDR2 to YFSETQ. The rearranged segments are TRBV5-1 and TRBJ2-1, with 9 junctional bases fitting TRBD2. The material sequenced was naive CD4+ T cells sorted from blood. Taken with the paper, the label for cell subset or site translates to: CD45RA+ positively selected. The receptor was isolated from a man aged 25-40 years in good health. The CDR3: CASSLVSSGNNEQFF. DNA sequence: TGCGCCAGCAGCTTGGTGTCTAGCGGGAATAATGAGCAGTTCTTC.